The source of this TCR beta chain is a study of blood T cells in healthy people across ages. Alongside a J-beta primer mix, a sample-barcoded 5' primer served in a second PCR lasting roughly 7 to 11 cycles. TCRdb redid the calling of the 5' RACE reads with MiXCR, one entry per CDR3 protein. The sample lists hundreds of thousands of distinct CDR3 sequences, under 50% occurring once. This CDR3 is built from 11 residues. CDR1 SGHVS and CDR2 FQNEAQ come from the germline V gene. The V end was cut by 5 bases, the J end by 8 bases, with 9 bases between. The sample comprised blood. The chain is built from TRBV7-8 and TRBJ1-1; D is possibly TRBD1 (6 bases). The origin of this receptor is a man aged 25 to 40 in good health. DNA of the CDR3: TGTGCCAGCAGCGCTGGACAGGAAGCTTTCTTT. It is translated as CASSAGQEAFF.